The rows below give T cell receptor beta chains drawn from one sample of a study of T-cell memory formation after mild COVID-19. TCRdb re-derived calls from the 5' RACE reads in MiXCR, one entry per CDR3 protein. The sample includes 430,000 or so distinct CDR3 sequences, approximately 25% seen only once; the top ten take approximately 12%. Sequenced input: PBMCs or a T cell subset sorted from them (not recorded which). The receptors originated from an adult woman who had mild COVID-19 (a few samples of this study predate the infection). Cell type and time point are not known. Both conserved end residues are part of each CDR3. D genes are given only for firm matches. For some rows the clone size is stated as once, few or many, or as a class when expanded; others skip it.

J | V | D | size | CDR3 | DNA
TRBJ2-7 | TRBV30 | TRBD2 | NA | CAWSSGTSGRGYEQYF | TGTGCCTGGAGTTCCGGGACTAGCGGGAGGGGATACGAGCAGTACTTC
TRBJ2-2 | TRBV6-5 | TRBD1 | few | CASSLGAGGTGSAGELFF | TGTGCCAGCAGTCTGGGGGCCGGGGGGACAGGGTCCGCCGGGGAGCTGTTTTTT
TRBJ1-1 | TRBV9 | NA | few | CASSVEIVAADTEAFF | TGTGCCAGCAGCGTAGAGATTGTGGCGGCCGACACTGAAGCTTTCTTT
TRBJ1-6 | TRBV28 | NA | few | CASSTYNSPLHF | TGTGCCAGCAGCACTTATAATTCACCCCTCCACTTT
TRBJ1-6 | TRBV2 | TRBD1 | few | CASRPSQGQGRSPLHF | TGTGCCAGCAGGCCGTCACAAGGACAGGGGCGATCACCCCTCCACTTT
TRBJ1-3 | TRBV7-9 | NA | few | CASSPGTGYSTIYF | TGTGCCAGCAGCCCCGGGACGGGATACTCCACCATATATTTT
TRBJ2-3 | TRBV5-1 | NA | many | CASRNTDTQYF | TGCGCCAGCAGAAACACAGATACGCAGTATTTT
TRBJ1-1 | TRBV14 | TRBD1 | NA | CASSQSDRADSF | TGTGCCAGCAGCCAGTCCGACAGGGCCGATTCCTTT
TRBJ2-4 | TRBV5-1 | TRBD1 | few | CASSPGTGSGAGNIQYF | TGCGCCAGCAGCCCCGGGACAGGGAGCGGAGCCGGGAACATTCAGTACTTC
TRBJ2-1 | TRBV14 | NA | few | CASSRGPGAKLEQFF | TGTGCCAGCAGCCGGGGCCCGGGAGCGAAACTAGAGCAGTTCTTC
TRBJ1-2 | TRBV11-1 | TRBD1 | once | CASSPDRVHTSYGYTF | TGTGCCAGCAGCCCGGACAGGGTACACACCTCCTATGGCTACACCTTC
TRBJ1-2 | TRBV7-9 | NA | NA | CASSLGGGQLYPSYGYTF | TGTGCCAGCAGCTTAGGGGGTGGACAGTTGTATCCTAGTTATGGCTACACCTTC
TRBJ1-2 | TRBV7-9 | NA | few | CASSYWDLPESNYGYTF | TGTGCCAGCAGCTACTGGGACTTGCCAGAATCTAACTATGGCTACACCTTC
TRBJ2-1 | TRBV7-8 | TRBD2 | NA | CASSLDLGLAYEQFF | TGTGCCAGCAGCTTAGATCTGGGACTAGCCTATGAGCAGTTCTTC
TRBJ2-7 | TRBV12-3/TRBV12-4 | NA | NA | CASSFNSNYEQYF | TGTGCCAGCAGTTTTAACAGCAACTACGAGCAGTACTTC
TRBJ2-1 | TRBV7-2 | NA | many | CASSDYRVSEQFF | TGTGCCAGCAGCGATTACAGGGTAAGCGAGCAGTTCTTC
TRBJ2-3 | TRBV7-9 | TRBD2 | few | CASSYRDYTDTQYF | TGTGCCAGCAGCTACCGGGACTACACAGATACGCAGTATTTT
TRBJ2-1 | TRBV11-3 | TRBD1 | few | CASSEATGDNEQFF | TGTGCCAGCAGCGAGGCGACAGGGGACAATGAGCAGTTCTTC
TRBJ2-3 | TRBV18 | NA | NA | CASSPTGDPDTQYF | TGTGCCAGCTCACCGACGGGGGATCCAGATACGCAGTATTTT
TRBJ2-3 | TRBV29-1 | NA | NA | CSVEPSGTSTDTQYF | TGCAGCGTTGAGCCCAGTGGGACTAGCACAGATACGCAGTATTTT
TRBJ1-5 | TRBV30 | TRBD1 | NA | CAWSVTGVTGQPQHF | TGTGCCTGGAGTGTAACAGGGGTTACGGGTCAGCCCCAGCATTTT
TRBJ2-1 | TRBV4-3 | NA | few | CASSQVIGSVSSYNEQFF | TGCGCCAGCAGCCAAGTCATCGGTAGCGTAAGCTCCTACAATGAGCAGTTCTTC
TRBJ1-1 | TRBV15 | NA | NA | CATSRGYGIGHTEAFF | TGTGCCACCAGCAGAGGTTACGGCATAGGGCACACTGAAGCTTTCTTT